This T cell receptor beta chain was sequenced for a study of cytomegalovirus exposure and HLA in healthy donors. Findings of the study overall: While the bulk of TCR sequences proved rare, some public TCRs turned up in many donors. Diagnosis of cytomegalovirus status made by the classifier reportedly showed high specificity and sensitivity. Associated with cytomegalovirus, according to the listing, were around 160 TCR beta chains.

In regard to this clone: Its specificity is not known.

Germline V lookup: CDR1 SGHTA, CDR2 FQGNSA. This CDR3 has 16 amino acids. The PCR ran on 60 Vbeta and 13 Jbeta primers. Libraries were prepared by immunoSEQ multiplex PCR; TCRdb keeps only in-frame clonotypes and omits some of them. The data contain 150,000 or so clones, around four fifths of them seen just once; the ten biggest clones take up 5.5% to 8.5%. This clonotype originated in a male donor in good health and CMV-seronegative. This chain links TRBV7-2 with TRBJ2-5; 7 nucleotides line up with TRBD2. The last part of the DNA fits TRBJ2-7 better; the J call may be wrong. The sequencing input was PBMCs. CDR3 coding DNA: TGTGCCAGCAGCTTAGACGGCGGGACTAACTCCTACGAGCAGTACTTC. Amino acids: CASSLDGGTNSYEQYF.